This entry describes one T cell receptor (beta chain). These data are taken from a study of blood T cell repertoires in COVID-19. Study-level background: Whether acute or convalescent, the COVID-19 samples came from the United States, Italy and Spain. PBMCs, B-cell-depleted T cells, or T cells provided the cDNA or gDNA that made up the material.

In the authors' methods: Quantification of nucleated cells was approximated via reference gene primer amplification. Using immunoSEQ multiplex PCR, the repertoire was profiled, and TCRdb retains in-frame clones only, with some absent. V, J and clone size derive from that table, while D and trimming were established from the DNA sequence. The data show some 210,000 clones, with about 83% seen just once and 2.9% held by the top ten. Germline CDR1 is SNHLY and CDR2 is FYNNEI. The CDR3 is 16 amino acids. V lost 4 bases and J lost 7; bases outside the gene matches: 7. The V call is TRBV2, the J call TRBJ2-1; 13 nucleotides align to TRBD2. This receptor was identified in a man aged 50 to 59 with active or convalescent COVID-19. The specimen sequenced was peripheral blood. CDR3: CASSVTSGGVRNEQFF. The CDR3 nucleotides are TGTGCCAGCAGTGTCACTAGCGGGGGGGTAAGGAATGAGCAGTTCTTC. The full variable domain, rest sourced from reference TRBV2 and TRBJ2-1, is EPEVTQTPSHQVTQMGQEVILRCVPISNHLYFYWYRQILGQKVEFLVSFYNNEISEKSEIFDDQFSVERPDGSNFTLKIRSTKLEDSAMYFCASSVTSGGVRNEQFFGPGTRLTVL.